This T cell receptor (beta chain) was recorded in a study of early T cells in non-severe SARS-CoV-2 infection. This clonotype was observed at least ten times. V lost 2 bases and J lost 3; bases outside the gene matches: 0. This CDR3 spans 14 amino acids. Unique molecular identifiers were attached to individual cDNA molecules. TCRdb analysed the 5' RACE reads with MiXCR anew, one entry per CDR3 protein. Altogether 68,000 or so distinct CDR3 sequences are present, 10% to 15% being singletons, with the ten largest covering about 4.4%. The source of this sequence is an adult who was a healthcare worker with PCR-confirmed SARS-CoV-2 infection or an uninfected control (not recorded which). Sequenced: whole blood. The J gene is TRBJ2-3, the V gene TRBV12-3 or TRBV12-4; 9 bases map to TRBD2. Written as DNA, the CDR3 is TGTGCCAGCAGTTTACTAGCGGGGACAGATACGCAGTATTTT. This encodes CASSLLAGTDTQYF.